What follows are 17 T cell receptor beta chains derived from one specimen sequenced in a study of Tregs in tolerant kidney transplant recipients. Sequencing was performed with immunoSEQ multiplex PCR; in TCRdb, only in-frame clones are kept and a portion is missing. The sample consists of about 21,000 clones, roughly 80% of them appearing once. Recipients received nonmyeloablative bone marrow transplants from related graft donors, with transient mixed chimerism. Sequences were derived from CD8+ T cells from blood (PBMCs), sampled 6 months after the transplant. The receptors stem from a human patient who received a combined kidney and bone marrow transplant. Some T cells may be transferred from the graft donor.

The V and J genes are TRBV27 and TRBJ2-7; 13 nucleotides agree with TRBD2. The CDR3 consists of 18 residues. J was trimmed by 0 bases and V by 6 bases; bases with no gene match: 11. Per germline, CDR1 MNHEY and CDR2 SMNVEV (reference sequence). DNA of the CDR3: TGTGCCAGCAGCCTCTCTCCGGGACTAGCGGGGAGCTCCTACGAGCAGTACTTC. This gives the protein CASSLSPGLAGSSYEQYF.

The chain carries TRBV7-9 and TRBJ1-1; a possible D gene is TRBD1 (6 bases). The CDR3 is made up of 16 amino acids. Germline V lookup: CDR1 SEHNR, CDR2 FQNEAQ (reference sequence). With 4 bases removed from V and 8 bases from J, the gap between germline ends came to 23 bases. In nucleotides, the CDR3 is TGTGCCAGCAGCTGGGTGATGGGGGCGCTTGATAAGGAAGCTTTCTTT. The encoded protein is CASSWVMGALDKEAFF.

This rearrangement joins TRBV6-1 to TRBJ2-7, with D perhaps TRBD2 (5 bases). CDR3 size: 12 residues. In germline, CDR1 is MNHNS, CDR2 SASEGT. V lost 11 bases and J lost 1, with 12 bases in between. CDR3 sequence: CAASRTSYEQYF. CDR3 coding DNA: TGTGCCGCCAGCAGGACTTCCTACGAGCAGTACTTC.

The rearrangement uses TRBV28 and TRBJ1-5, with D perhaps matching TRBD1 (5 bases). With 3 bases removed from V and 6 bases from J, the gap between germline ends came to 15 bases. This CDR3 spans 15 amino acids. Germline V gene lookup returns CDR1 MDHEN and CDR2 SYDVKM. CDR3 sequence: CASSFRSGAGQPQHF. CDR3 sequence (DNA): TGTGCCAGCAGTTTTCGCAGCGGGGCCGGTCAGCCCCAGCATTTT.

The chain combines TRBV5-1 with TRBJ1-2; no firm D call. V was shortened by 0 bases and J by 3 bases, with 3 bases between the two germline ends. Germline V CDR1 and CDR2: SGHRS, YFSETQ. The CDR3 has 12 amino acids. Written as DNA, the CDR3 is TGCGCCAGCAGCTTGGGCGACTATGGCTACACCTTC. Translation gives CASSLGDYGYTF. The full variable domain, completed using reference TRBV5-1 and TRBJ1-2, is KAGVTQTPRYLIKTRGQQVTLSCSPISGHRSVSWYQQTPGQGLQFLFEYFSETQRNKGNFPGRFSGRQFSNSRSEMNVSTLELGDSALYLCASSLGDYGYTFGSGTRLTVV.

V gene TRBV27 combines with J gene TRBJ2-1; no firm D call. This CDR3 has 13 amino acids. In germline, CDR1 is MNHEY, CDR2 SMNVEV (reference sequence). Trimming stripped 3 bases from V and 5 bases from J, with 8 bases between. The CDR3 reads CASSFGQNNEQFF. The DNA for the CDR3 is TGTGCCAGCAGTTTTGGGCAGAACAATGAGCAGTTCTTC.

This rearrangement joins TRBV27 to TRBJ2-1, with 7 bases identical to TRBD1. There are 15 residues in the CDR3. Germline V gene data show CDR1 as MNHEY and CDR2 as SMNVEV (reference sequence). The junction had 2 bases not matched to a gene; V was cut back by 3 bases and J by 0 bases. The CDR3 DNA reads TGTGCCAGCAGTTTCCGGGACAGCTCCTACAATGAGCAGTTCTTC. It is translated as CASSFRDSSYNEQFF.

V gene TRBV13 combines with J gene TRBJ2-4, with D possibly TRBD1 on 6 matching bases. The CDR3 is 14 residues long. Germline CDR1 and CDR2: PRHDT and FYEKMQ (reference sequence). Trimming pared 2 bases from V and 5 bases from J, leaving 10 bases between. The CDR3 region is CASSLRQDENIQYF. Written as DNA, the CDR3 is TGTGCCAGCAGCTTAAGACAGGACGAAAACATTCAGTACTTC. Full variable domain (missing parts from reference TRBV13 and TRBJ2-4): AAGVIQSPRHLIKEKRETATLKCYPIPRHDTVYWYQQGPGQDPQFLISFYEKMQSDKGSIPDRFSAQQFSDYHSELNMSSLELGDSALYFCASSLRQDENIQYFGAGTRLSVL.

The DNA for the CDR3 is TGTGCCATCAGTGGTGTTTCCGGTCAGTACTTC. Encoded protein: CAISGVSGQYF. V usage is TRBV10-3 and J usage is TRBJ2-7; D remains ambiguous. Germline V gene data show CDR1 as ENHRY and CDR2 as SYGVKD. V lost 4 bases, J lost 10 bases, and 11 bases lay in between. This CDR3 is built from 11 residues.

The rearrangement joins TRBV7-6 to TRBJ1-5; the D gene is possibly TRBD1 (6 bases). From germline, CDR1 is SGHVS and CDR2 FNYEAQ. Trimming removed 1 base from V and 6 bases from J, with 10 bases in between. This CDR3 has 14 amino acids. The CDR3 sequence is CASSLVQGSQPQHF. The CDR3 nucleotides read TGTGCCAGCAGCTTAGTACAGGGATCTCAGCCCCAGCATTTT.

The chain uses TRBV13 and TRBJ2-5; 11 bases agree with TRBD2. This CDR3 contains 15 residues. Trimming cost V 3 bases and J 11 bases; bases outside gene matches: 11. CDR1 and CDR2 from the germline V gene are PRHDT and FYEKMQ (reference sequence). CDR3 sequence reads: CASSLGTSGPAGQYF. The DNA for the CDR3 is TGTGCCAGCAGCTTGGGGACTAGCGGACCCGCGGGGCAGTACTTC.

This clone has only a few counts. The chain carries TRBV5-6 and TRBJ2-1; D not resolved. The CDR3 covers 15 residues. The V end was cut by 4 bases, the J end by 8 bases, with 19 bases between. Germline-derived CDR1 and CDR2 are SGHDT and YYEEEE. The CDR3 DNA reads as TGTGCCAGCAGCCAAGCGCCTCCTCCTTTGGATGAGCAGTTCTTC. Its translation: CASSQAPPPLDEQFF.

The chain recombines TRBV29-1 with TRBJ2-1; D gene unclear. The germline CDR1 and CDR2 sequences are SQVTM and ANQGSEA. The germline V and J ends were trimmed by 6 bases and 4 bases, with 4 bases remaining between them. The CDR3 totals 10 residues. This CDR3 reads CSVTYNEQFF. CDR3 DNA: TGCAGCGTCACATACAATGAGCAGTTCTTC.

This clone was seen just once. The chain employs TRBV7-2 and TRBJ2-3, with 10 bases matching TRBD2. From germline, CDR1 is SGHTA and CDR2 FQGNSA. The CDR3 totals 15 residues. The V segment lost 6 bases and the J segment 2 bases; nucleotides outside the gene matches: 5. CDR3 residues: CASRLAGETTDTQYF. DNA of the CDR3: TGTGCCAGCAGGCTAGCGGGGGAGACCACAGATACGCAGTATTTT.

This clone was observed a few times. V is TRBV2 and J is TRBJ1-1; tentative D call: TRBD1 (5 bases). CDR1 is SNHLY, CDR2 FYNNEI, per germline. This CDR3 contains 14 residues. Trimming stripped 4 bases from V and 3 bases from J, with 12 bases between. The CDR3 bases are TGTGCCAGCAGTGTCTGGGGGGGGGACACTGAAGCTTTCTTT. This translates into CASSVWGGDTEAFF. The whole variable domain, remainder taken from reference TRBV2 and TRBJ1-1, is EPEVTQTPSHQVTQMGQEVILRCVPISNHLYFYWYRQILGQKVEFLVSFYNNEISEKSEIFDDQFSVERPDGSNFTLKIRSTKLEDSAMYFCASSVWGGDTEAFFGQGTRLTVV.

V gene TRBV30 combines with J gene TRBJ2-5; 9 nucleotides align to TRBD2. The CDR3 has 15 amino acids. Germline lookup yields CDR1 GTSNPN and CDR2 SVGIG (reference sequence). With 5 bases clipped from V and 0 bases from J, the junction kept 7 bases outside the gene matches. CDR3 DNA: TGTGCCTGGTTGGACCAGCGGGGGGACCAAGAGACCCAGTACTTC. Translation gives CAWLDQRGDQETQYF. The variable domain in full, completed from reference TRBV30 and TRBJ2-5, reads SQTIHQWPATLVQPVGSPLSLECTVEGTSNPNLYWYRQAAGRGLQLLFYSVGIGQISSEVPQNLSASRPQDRQFILSSKKLLLSDSGFYLCAWLDQRGDQETQYFGPGTRLLVL.

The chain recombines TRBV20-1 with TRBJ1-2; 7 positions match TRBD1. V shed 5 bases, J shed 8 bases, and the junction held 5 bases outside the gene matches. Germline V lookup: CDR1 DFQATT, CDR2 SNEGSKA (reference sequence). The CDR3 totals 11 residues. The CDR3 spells CSAHSGGGYTF. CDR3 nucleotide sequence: TGCAGTGCTCACTCAGGGGGAGGCTACACCTTC.